This entry is about one TCR beta chain. Its antigen is currently unknown. These data are taken from a study of shared clonotypes between healthy human individuals. Overall study results and limits: Compared with clonotypes that all four donors shared, non-shared clonotypes had lower generation probabilities.

The repertoire was sequenced with immunoSEQ multiplex PCR; TCRdb's copy has only in-frame clones and lacks some. This table has 2 million to 2.5 million clones, roughly 95% appearing once. The CDR3 consists of 14 residues. CDR1 and CDR2 (germline): SGHRS, YFSETQ. Deletions cut 4 bases from V and 3 bases from J, with 14 bases between. The TCR sequence derives from a man between 18 and 29 years old in good health. The chain has TRBV5-1 and TRBJ2-7; D is tentatively TRBD1 or TRBD2 (5 bases each). The sample was naive CD4+ T cells sorted from blood. The subset: CD45RA+ positively selected. The CDR3 here is CASSTAGTYYEQYF. As DNA, the CDR3 is TGCGCCAGCAGCACCGCCGGGACCTACTACGAGCAGTACTTC.